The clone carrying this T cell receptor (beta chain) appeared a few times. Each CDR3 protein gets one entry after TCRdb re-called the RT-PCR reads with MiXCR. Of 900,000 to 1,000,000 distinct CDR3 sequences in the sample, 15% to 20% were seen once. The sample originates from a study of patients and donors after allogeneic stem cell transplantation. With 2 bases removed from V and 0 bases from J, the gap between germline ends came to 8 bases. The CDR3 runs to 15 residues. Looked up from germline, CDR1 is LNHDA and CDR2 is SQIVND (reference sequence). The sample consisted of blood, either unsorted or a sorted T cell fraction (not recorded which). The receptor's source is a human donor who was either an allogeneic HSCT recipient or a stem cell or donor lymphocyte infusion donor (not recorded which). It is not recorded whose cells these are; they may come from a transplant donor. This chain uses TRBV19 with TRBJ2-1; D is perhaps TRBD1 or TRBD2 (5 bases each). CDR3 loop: CASSIKGSSYNEQFF. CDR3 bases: TGTGCCAGTAGTATAAAGGGGAGCTCCTACAATGAGCAGTTCTTC.